This is a list of T cell receptor beta chains from one sample in a study of identical twins. Each CDR3 protein gets one entry after TCRdb re-called the 5' RACE reads with MiXCR. In the table there are about 530,000 distinct CDR3 sequences, about a fifth of which are singletons. These data also featured in a second study, about yellow fever vaccine responses in identical twins.

Sequencing used CD4+ T cells sorted from blood. The receptors stem from a woman between 18 and 29 years old in good health. Each CDR3 is given with its conserved first and last residue. A D gene is named only where the DNA matches it firmly. Clone sizes are given selectively: once, few, many, or a class where the clone is expanded.

V gene	J gene	D gene	clone size	CDR3 protein	CDR3 DNA
TRBV28	TRBJ2-2	TRBD2	NA	CALSRAGVSGELFF	TGTGCCTTATCGAGAGCGGGAGTTTCCGGGGAGCTGTTTTTT
TRBV12-3/TRBV12-4	TRBJ1-5	TRBD1	few	CASTGTGENQPQHF	TGTGCCAGCACCGGGACAGGGGAAAATCAGCCCCAGCATTTT
TRBV7-8	TRBJ2-1	NA	NA	CASSQTSGGPEQFF	TGTGCCAGCAGCCAAACATCGGGGGGCCCTGAGCAGTTCTTC
TRBV10-3	TRBJ2-3	NA	few	CAISERGESTDTQYF	TGTGCCATCAGTGAACGAGGGGAGAGCACAGATACGCAGTATTTT
TRBV20-1	TRBJ2-5	TRBD2	NA	CSARGAGGDETQYF	TGCAGTGCTAGAGGGGCGGGAGGGGATGAGACCCAGTACTTC
TRBV28	TRBJ2-7	TRBD1	NA	CASSLEAAGGSYEQYF	TGTGCCAGCAGTTTAGAGGCGGCAGGGGGTAGCTACGAGCAGTACTTC
TRBV5-1	TRBJ2-1	NA	NA	CASSLVAFGSYNEQFF	TGCGCCAGCAGCTTGGTCGCGTTCGGCTCCTACAATGAGCAGTTCTTC
TRBV12-3/TRBV12-4	TRBJ2-1	NA	many	CASSLAQGYEQFF	TGTGCCAGCAGTCTTGCTCAGGGGTATGAGCAGTTCTTC
TRBV7-2	TRBJ2-1	TRBD2	NA	CASTLIAGGRSEQFF	TGTGCCAGCACCCTCATAGCGGGGGGGCGTAGCGAGCAGTTCTTC
TRBV11-1	TRBJ2-2	TRBD1	few	CASSLTRLTGGRTGELFF	TGTGCCAGCAGCTTAACCCGCCTGACAGGGGGGAGGACCGGGGAGCTGTTTTTT
TRBV20-1	TRBJ1-6	NA	NA	CSARDSPGVNSPLHF	TGCAGTGCTAGAGATTCCCCAGGGGTCAATTCACCCCTCCACTTT